This T cell receptor (beta chain) was sequenced during a study of blood T cell repertoires in COVID-19. Study-level information: Donors in the United States, Italy and Spain gave samples during acute or convalescent COVID-19. The cDNA or gDNA used as material had been derived from T cells, B-cell-depleted T cells, or PBMCs.

V lost 0 bases and J lost 4; bases outside the gene matches: 3. The CDR3 has 15 residues. Germline V gene lookup returns CDR1 SGHDT and CDR2 YYEEEE. Per the study methods: Estimation of nucleated cell counts was performed using reference gene primer amplification. Repertoires were generated with immunoSEQ multiplex PCR, while TCRdb's copy carries only in-frame clones and drops some. V, J and clone size reflect that table, while D and trimming were determined from the DNA. The sample holds around 260,000 clones; around four fifths are singletons and the top ten take 3.5% to 5.5%. The sequencing input was peripheral blood. The J gene is TRBJ2-3, the V gene TRBV5-6, with 9 bases matching TRBD1. The clonotype comes from a man in his sixties who had recovered from COVID-19. In DNA form, the CDR3 reads TGTGCCAGCAGCTTGGTGGGGACAGGGTCAGATACGCAGTATTTT. Encoded protein: CASSLVGTGSDTQYF.